This note documents a single T cell receptor (beta chain) sequence. The junction departs from germline at one end; a sequencing error may be responsible. Germline V gene data show CDR1 as SGHTA and CDR2 as FQGTGA. This CDR3 spans 13 amino acids. These data belong to a study of shared clonotypes between healthy human individuals. Overall study: CD8 memory received one plate per donor, CD8 naive two, CD4 memory three and CD4 naive three.

Per the original data handling: Filtering differed since immunoSEQ provided only junctions, with no quality scores. Clones were read by immunoSEQ multiplex PCR, and TCRdb kept only the in-frame ones, dropping some. V and J calls and clone size are given by that table; D and trimming were obtained from the DNA. The data contain 2 million to 2.5 million clones, approximately 95% of them singletons. The sequencing input was naive CD4+ T cells from PBMCs. Subset denoted: CD45RA+ positively selected. The chain employs TRBV7-3 and TRBJ1-1; no reliable D call. This TCR was sampled from a man aged 18 to 35 in good health. Some clones in this sample may be carry-over from other donors' samples. The CDR3 spells CASSLTLTNPTAF. In DNA form, the CDR3 reads TGTGCCAGCAGCTTAACCCTAACCAATCCGACTGCCTTT.